This T cell receptor (beta chain) was found in a study of shared clonotypes between healthy human individuals. Sequenced by immunoSEQ multiplex PCR; TCRdb stores in-frame clones only, minus some. The sample gives 450,000 to 550,000 clones, 70% to 80% of which show up once; approximately 13% is in the top ten. Trimming took 3 bases from V and 4 from J, leaving 8 bases between them. CDR3 length: 13 residues. Germline CDR1 is MNHNY and CDR2 is SVGAGI (reference sequence). Source material: PBMCs. The sequence was collected from a woman in her thirties or forties in good health. Some clones in this sample may be carry-over from other donors' samples. V usage is TRBV6-6 and J usage is TRBJ2-3, with D unclear. The CDR3 sequence is CASSYGDPDTQYF. CDR3 nucleotide sequence: TGTGCCAGCAGTTATGGGGATCCAGATACGCAGTATTTT.